What follows are 9 T cell receptor beta chains derived from one specimen sequenced in a study of T cells in localized non-small cell lung cancer. The table came from immunoSEQ multiplex PCR; TCRdb's copy has only in-frame clones and leaves some out. Of approximately 65,000 clones listed, more than 80% are singletons. Specimen: PBMCs, collected before any cancer treatment. All receptors derive from a man aged 40 to 70 with stage II lung adenocarcinoma.

V gene TRBV18 combines with J gene TRBJ2-2, with TRBD2 as a possible D gene (5 bases). Germline loops: CDR1 KGHSH, CDR2 LQKENI. There are 14 residues in the CDR3. Trimming took off 0 bases at V and 4 bases at J, with 6 bases between the two ends. In DNA, the CDR3 is TGTGCCAGCTCACCACCGGCGGGCACCGGGGAGCTGTTTTTT. This encodes CASSPPAGTGELFF.

This clone was seen only a few times. This chain joins TRBV9 and TRBJ2-5, with a possible D match to TRBD2 (5 bases). The V end lost 4 bases, the J end lost 0 bases, and 7 bases lay between the germline ends. The CDR3 covers 13 residues. Germline lookup yields CDR1 SGDLS and CDR2 YYNGEE. The DNA of the CDR3 is TGTGCCAGCAGCCACGGGGACCAAGAGACCCAGTACTTC. Protein sequence: CASSHGDQETQYF.

V and J are TRBV5-5 and TRBJ1-5, with D unresolved. CDR1 is SGHKS, CDR2 YYEKEE, per germline (reference sequence). V was clipped by 2 bases and J by 0 bases, with 9 bases between them. This CDR3 is built from 15 residues. The CDR3 here is CASSFQDYSNQPQHF. The CDR3 nucleotides read TGTGCCAGCAGCTTTCAAGATTATAGCAATCAGCCCCAGCATTTT. The variable domain in full, with the rest retrieved from reference TRBV5-5 and TRBJ1-5, is DAGVTQSPTHLIKTRGQQVTLRCSPISGHKSVSWYQQVLGQGPQFIFQYYEKEERGRGNFPDRFSARQFPNYSSELNVNALLLGDSALYLCASSFQDYSNQPQHFGDGTRLSIL.

This clone was seen only a few times. The chain has TRBV19 and TRBJ1-5; no clear D gene. In germline, CDR1 is LNHDA, CDR2 SQIVND (reference sequence). V was cut by 8 bases and J by 2 bases, with 10 bases left in between. The CDR3 spans 13 residues. Here the CDR3 reads CASRREGNQPQHF. The CDR3 nucleotides are TGTGCCAGTCGGAGGGAGGGCAATCAGCCCCAGCATTTT.

The gene calls are TRBV10-3 and TRBJ2-5, with D uncertain. This CDR3 contains 16 residues. Trimming removed 0 bases from V and 5 bases from J, with 16 bases in between. CDR1 and CDR2 (germline): ENHRY, SYGVKD. The CDR3: CAISESAGLSGETQYF. The CDR3 DNA follows: TGTGCCATCAGTGAGTCTGCCGGGCTATCTGGGGAGACCCAGTACTTC.

The rearrangement links TRBV7-2 to TRBJ1-4; TRBD1 matches 8 bases. The CDR3 is 15 residues long. Trimming removed 5 bases from V and 8 bases from J; junction bases left unmatched: 10. CDR1 SGHTA and CDR2 FQGNSA come from the germline V gene. CDR3: CASSAGQGGGEKLFF. The CDR3 DNA reads as TGTGCCAGCAGCGCTGGACAGGGAGGAGGAGAAAAACTGTTTTTT.

The chain combines TRBV11-3 with TRBJ1-1, with D perhaps TRBD1 (5 bases). The V end lost 4 bases, the J end lost 0 bases, and 9 bases lay between the germline ends. The germline V gene encodes CDR1 SGHNT and CDR2 YENEEA. CDR3 length: 14 amino acids. CDR3 amino acids: CASSSGHMNTEAFF. The DNA of the CDR3 is TGTGCCAGCAGCTCAGGACATATGAACACTGAAGCTTTCTTT.

Note on this clone: Different DNA sequences within this sample yield the same CDR3. The chain recombines TRBV19 with TRBJ2-6; D possibly matches TRBD1 or TRBD2 (6 bases each). V was shortened by 3 bases and J by 2 bases, with 8 bases between the two germline ends. Germline CDR1 reads LNHDA; CDR2 reads SQIVND (reference sequence). The CDR3 sequence is 15 residues long. CDR3 bases: TGTGCCAGTAGTATCGGGGGCACTGGGGCCAACGTCCTGACTTTC. Encoded protein: CASSIGGTGANVLTF.

The genes are TRBV2 and TRBJ2-2; D is unresolved. The germline CDR1 and CDR2 sequences are SNHLY and FYNNEI. This CDR3 has 14 residues. Trimming shortened V by 4 bases and J by 4 bases, and 10 bases separated the two germline ends. The CDR3 sequence is CASSGYRGTGELFF. CDR3 sequence (DNA): TGTGCCAGCAGTGGATATCGAGGCACCGGGGAGCTGTTTTTT.